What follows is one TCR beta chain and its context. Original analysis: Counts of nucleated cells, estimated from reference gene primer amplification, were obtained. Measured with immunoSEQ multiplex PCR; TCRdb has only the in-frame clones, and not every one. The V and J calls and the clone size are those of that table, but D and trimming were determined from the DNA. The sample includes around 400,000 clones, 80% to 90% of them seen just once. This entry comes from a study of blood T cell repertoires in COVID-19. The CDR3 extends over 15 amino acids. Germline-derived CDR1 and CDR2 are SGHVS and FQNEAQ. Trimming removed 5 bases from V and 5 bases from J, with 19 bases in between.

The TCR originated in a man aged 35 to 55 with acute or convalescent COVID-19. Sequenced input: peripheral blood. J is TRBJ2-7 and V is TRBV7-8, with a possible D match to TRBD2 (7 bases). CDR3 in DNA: TGTGCCAGCAGCCCTAGCGGCGGCCGGGACAACGAGCAGTACTTC. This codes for CASSPSGGRDNEQYF.